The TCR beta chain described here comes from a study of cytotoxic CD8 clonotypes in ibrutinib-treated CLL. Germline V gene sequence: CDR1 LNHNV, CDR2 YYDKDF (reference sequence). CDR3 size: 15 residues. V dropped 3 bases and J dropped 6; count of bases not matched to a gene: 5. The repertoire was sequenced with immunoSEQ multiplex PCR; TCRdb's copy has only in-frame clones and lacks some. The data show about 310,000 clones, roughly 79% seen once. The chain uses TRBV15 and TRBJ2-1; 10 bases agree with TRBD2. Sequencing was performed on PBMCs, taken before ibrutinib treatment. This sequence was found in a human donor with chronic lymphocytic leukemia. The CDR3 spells CATSRPIAGGNEQFF. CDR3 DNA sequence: TGTGCCACCAGCAGGCCTATAGCGGGAGGCAATGAGCAGTTCTTC.